The 13 T cell receptor beta chains given below trace back to one sample, sequenced in a study of CXCR3-negative and CXCR3-positive naive CD8 T cells. UMI labels and 5' RACE were used to prepare the TRB cDNA libraries. TCRdb re-called the 5' RACE reads; every CDR3 protein appears as one record, without DNA. Its table records around 5,300 distinct CDR3 sequences. The sequencing input was naive CXCR3- CD8+ T cells from blood. Subset given: CD45RO-CCR7+CD27+CD95- naive CD8+ T cells lacking CXCR3 (TNR3-). All receptors come from a human donor in good health. Some clones in this sample may be carry-over from other donors' samples.

The CDR3 protein is CASSQTGLAGETQYF. The V call is TRBV7-3, the J call TRBJ2-5; the TCRdb D gene call, TRBD2, has no DNA to confirm it. The CDR3 consists of 15 residues. CDR1 and CDR2 from the germline V gene are SGHTA and FQGTGA.

The chain is built from TRBV12-3 or TRBV12-4 and TRBJ1-3; TCRdb outputs TRBD1, but without DNA this stays unchecked. This CDR3 is 18 amino acids long. CDR3 loop: CASSHTQGPGYSGNTIYF.

V usage is TRBV9 and J usage is TRBJ2-1; no DNA is available, so the TRBD1 call from TCRdb remains unchecked. The germline CDR1 and CDR2 sequences are SGDLS and YYNGEE. This CDR3 is 19 amino acids long. The CDR3 sequence is CASSASGTGGPYSYNEQFF.

Its frequency marks this clonotype as medium-sized (0.01 to 0.1%). The V and J genes are TRBV24-1 and TRBJ2-1; with no DNA, the TCRdb D assignment of TRBD1 cannot be verified. The CDR3 is 12 residues long. Germline V lookup: CDR1 KGHDR, CDR2 SFDVKD. The CDR3 sequence is CATSDWGDLLFF.

This clonotype shows up as medium-sized by frequency. This chain uses TRBV10-3 with TRBJ2-5; TCRdb's D call of TRBD1 is untestable without DNA. Germline V gives CDR1 ENHRY, CDR2 SYGVKD. The CDR3 spans 16 residues. The CDR3 protein is CAISEGWQGAGETQYF.

The chain recombines TRBV5-1 with TRBJ1-5; TCRdb designates TRBD1, a call that cannot be tested without DNA. CDR3 length: 14 residues. Per germline, CDR1 SGHRS and CDR2 YFSETQ. This CDR3 is CASSHGTDHQPQHF.

This clonotype is identified as medium-sized from frequency. V and J are TRBV7-8 and TRBJ2-7. Germline V CDR1 and CDR2: SGHVS, FQNEAQ. The CDR3 consists of 14 residues. CDR3 amino acids: CASSFRNFIYEQYF. The full variable domain, completed using reference TRBV7-8 and TRBJ2-7, is GAGVSQSPRYKVAKRGQDVALRCDPISGHVSLFWYQQALGQGPEFLTYFQNEAQLDKSGLPSDRFFAERPEGSVSTLKIQRTQQEDSAVYLCASSFRNFIYEQYFGPGTRLTVT.

The J gene is TRBJ2-2, the V gene TRBV29-1; TCRdb's D call of TRBD1 is untestable without DNA. The germline V gene has CDR1 SQVTM and CDR2 ANQGSEA. This CDR3 is built from 12 residues. CDR3 protein: CSVRQGTGELFF.

This chain uses TRBV10-3 with TRBJ1-3. The CDR3 has 11 residues. CDR1 and CDR2 from the germline V gene are ENHRY and SYGVKD. The CDR3 reads CAISGGNTIYF.

The rearrangement joins TRBV10-2 to TRBJ2-1; the TRBD1 assignment by TCRdb is unverifiable without DNA. Germline V lookup: CDR1 WSHSY, CDR2 SAAADI. The CDR3 has 12 amino acids. The CDR3 spells CASHRGRDEQFF.

The V call is TRBV6-2 or TRBV6-3, the J call TRBJ2-7. The CDR3 is 14 amino acids. CDR1 and CDR2 (germline): MNHEY, SVGEGT. CDR3 sequence reads: CASSYSDSPYEQYF.

In terms of frequency, this clonotype is medium-sized. The chain recombines TRBV10-3 with TRBJ2-5; TCRdb's D call of TRBD1 is untestable without DNA. CDR1 is ENHRY and CDR2 is SYGVKD in the germline V gene. The CDR3 totals 15 residues. CDR3 sequence reads: CAISESRGTQETQYF.

This CDR3 reads CASSLDQGAYQPQHF. The chain employs TRBV7-2 and TRBJ1-5; TCRdb proposes TRBD1, but this gene call is untestable without DNA. This CDR3 has 15 amino acids. Germline V lookup: CDR1 SGHTA, CDR2 FQGNSA. Using reference TRBV7-2 and TRBJ1-5 for the parts outside the CDR3, the full variable domain is GAGVSQSPSNKVTEKGKDVELRCDPISGHTALYWYRQSLGQGLEFLIYFQGNSAPDKSGLPSDRFSAERTGGSVSTLTIQRTQQEDSAVYLCASSLDQGAYQPQHFGDGTRLSIL.